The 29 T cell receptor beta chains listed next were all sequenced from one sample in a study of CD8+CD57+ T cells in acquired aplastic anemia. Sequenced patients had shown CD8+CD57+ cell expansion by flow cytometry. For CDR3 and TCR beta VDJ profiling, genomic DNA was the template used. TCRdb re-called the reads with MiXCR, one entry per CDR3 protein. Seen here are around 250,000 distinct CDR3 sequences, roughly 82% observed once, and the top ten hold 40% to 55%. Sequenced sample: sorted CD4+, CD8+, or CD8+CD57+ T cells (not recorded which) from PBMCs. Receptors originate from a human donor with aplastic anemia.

In nucleotides, the CDR3 is TGTGCCAGCAGCTTAGCGCGGGGACCGGAGAACCATGGCTACACCTTC. It encodes CASSLARGPENHGYTF. The rearrangement joins TRBV7-9 to TRBJ1-2; TRBD1 is a possible D gene (5 bases). The CDR3 is made up of 16 amino acids. Per the germline V gene, CDR1 is SEHNR and CDR2 is FQNEAQ (reference sequence). Trimming pared 0 bases from V and 6 bases from J, leaving 17 bases between.

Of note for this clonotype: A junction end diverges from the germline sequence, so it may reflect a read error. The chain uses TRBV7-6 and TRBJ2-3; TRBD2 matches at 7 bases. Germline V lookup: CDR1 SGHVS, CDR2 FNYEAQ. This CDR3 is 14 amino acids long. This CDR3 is CASTLGRGPATPYF. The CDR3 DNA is TGTGCCAGCACCCTAGGGAGGGGTCCCGCTACGCCCTACTTT. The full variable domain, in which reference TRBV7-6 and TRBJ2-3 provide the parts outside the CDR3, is GAGVSQSPRYKVTKRGQDVALRCDPISGHVSLYWYRQALGQGPEFLTYFNYEAQQDKSGLPNDRFSAERPEGSISTLTIQRTEQRDSAMYRCASTLGRGPATPYFGPGTRLTVL.

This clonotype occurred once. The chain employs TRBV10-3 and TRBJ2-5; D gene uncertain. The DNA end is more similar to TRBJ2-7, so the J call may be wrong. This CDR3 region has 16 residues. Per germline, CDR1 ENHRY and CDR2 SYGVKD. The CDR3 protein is CAISVPPERLAYEQYF. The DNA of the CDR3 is TGTGCCATCAGTGTACCGCCGGAGAGATTGGCCTACGAGCAGTACTTC.

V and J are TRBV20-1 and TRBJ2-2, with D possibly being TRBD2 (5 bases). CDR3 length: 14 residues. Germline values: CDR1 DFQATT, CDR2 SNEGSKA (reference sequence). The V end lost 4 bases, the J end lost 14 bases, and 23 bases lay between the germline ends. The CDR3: CSATPLGGSLILFF. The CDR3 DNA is TGCAGTGCTACCCCCCTAGGAGGTTCGCTGATTCTGTTTTTT.

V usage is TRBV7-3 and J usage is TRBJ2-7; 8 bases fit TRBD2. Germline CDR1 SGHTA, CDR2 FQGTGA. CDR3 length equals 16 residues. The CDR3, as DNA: TGTGCCAGCAGCCTAACGAAGCGGGGGTACTACAATGAGCAGTACGTC. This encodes CASSLTKRGYYNEQYV.

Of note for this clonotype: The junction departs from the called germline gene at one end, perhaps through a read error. The DNA of the CDR3 is TGCGCCAGCAGGCGTACGGGCACTGAGACCCAGCATTTT. Encoded protein: CASRRTGTETQHF. The chain joins TRBV2 to TRBJ1-5; D not certain. The germline V gene encodes CDR1 SNHLY and CDR2 FYNNEI. The CDR3 runs to 13 residues.

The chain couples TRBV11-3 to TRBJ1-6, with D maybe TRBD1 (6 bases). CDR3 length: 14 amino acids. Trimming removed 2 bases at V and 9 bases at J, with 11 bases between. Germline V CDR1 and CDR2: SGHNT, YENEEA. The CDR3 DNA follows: TGTGCCAGCAGCTTACAACTGACAGGTTCACCCCTCCACTTT. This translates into CASSLQLTGSPLHF.

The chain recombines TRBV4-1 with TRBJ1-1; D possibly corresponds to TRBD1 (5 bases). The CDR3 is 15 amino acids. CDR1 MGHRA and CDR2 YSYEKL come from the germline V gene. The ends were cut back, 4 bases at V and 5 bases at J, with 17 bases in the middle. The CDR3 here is CASSLAGGGVTEAFF. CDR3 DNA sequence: TGCGCCAGCAGCCTAGCCGGGGGAGGGGTGACTGAAGCTTTCTTT.

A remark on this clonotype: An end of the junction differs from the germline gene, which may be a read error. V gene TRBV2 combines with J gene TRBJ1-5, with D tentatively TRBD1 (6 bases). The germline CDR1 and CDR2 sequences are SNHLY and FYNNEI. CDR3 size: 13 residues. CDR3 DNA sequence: TGCGCCAGCAGCCGTGCAGGGGCGCGAACCCAGCATTTT. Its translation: CASSRAGARTQHF.

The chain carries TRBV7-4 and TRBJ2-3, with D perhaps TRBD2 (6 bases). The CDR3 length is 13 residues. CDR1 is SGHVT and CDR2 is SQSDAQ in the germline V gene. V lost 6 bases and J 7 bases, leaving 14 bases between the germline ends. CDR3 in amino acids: CASRVGGTNTQYF. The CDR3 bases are TGTGCCAGCAGGGTCGGGGGTACGAATACGCAGTATTTT.

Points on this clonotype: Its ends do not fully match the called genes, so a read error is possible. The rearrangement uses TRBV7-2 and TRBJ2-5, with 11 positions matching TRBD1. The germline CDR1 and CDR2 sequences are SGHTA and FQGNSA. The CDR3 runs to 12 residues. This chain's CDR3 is CAGQGARDTPYF. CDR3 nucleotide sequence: TGTGCCGGACAGGGGGCGAGGGACACCCCGTACTTC.

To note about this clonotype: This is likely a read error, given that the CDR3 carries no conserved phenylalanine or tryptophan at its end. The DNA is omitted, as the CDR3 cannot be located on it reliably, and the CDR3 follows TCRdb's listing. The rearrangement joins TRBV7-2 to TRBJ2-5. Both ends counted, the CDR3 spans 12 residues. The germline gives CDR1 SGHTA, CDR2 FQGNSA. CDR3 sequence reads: CARRLARETHSL.

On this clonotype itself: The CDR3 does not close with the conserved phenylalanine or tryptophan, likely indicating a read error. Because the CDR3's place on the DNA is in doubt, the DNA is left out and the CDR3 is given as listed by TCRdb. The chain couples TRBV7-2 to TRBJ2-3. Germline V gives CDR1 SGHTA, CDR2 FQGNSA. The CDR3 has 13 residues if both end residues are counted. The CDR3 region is CASGFHPEGTQLS.

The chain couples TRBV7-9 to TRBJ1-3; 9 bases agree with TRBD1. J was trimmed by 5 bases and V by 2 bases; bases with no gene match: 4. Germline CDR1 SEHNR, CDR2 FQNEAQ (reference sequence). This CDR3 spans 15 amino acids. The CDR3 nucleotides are TGTGCCAGCAGCTTATCGGGACAGGGACGAAACACCATATATTTT. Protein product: CASSLSGQGRNTIYF.

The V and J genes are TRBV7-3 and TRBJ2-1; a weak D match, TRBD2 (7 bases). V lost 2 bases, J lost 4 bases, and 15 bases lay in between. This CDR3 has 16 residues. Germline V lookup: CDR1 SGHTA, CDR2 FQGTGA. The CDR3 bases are TGTGCCAGCAGCTTAGCTGGCGGGGGCAAGTACAATGAGCAGTTCTTC. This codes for CASSLAGGGKYNEQFF.

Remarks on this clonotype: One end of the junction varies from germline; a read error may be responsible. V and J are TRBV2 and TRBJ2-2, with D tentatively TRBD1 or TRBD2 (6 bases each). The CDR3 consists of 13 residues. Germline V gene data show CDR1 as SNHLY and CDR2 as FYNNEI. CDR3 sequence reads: CATLDGGTDALYF. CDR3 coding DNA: TGTGCCACCTTGGACGGGGGCACCGATGCGCTGTATTTT.

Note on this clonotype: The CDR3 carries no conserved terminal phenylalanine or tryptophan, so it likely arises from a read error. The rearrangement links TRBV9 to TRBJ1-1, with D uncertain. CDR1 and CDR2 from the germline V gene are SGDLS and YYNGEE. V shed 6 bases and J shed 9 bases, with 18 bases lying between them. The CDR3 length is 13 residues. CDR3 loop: CASKKWSNTQAFV. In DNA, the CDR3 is TGTGCCAGCAAGAAATGGTCGAATACTCAAGCTTTCGTT.

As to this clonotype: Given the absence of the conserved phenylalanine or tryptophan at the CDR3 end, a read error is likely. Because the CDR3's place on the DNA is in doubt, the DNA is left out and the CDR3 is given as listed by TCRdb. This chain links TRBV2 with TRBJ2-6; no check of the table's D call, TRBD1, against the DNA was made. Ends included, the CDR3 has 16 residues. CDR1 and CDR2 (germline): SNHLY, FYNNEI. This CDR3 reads CASSDGGIYEQFFVPG.

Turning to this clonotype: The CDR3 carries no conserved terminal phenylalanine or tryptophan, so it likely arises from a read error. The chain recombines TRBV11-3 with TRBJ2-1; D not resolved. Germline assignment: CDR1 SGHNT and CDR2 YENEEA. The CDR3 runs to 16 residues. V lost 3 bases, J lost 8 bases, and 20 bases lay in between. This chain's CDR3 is CASSLQRGDGQDEQFS. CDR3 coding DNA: TGTGCCAGCAGCTTGCAAAGAGGCGACGGTCAGGATGAGCAGTTCTCC.

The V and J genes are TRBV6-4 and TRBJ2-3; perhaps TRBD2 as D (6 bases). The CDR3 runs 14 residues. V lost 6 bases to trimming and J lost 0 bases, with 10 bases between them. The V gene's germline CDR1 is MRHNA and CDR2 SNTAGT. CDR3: CASSPGTSTDTQYF. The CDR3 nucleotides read TGTGCCAGCAGCCCCGGGACTAGCACAGATACGCAGTATTTT.

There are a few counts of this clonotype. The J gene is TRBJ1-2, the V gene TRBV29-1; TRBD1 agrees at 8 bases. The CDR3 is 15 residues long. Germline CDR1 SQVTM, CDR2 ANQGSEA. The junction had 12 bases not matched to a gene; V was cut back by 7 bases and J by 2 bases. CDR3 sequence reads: CSAGTGGLKNYGYTF. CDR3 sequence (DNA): TGCAGCGCCGGGACAGGAGGTTTGAAGAACTATGGCTACACCTTC.

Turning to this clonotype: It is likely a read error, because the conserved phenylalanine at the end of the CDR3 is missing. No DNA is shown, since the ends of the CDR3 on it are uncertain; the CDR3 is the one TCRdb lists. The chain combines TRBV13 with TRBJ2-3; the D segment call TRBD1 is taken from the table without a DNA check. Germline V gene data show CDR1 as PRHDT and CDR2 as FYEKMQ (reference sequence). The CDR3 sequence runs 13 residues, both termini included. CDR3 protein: CASGSRGRGLDYV.

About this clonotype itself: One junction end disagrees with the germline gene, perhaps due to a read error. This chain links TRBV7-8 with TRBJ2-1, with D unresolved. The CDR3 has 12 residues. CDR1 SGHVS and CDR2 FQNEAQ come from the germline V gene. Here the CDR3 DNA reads TGTGCCAGCAGCTTATTAGTAGCTGAGCATGACTTC. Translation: CASSLLVAEHDF.

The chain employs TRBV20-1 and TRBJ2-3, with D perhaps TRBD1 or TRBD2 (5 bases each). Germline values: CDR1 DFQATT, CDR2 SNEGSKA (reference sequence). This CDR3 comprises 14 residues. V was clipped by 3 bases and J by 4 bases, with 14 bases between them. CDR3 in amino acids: CSASSIPGPDTQYF. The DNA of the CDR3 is TGCAGTGCTAGTTCTATCCCGGGACCAGATACGCAGTATTTT.

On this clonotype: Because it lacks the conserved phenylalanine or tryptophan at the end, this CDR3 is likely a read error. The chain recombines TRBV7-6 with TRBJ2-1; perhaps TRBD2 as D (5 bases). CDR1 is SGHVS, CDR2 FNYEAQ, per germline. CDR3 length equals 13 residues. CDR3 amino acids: CASSLSPGNEQFV. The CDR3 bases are TGTGCTAGCAGCTTATCTCCGGGGAATGAGCAGTTCGTC.

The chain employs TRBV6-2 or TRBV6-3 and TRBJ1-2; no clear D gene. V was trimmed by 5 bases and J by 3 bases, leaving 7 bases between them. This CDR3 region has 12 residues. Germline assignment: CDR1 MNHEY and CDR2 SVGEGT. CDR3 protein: CASSVQDYGYTF. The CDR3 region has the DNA TGTGCCAGCAGTGTACAAGACTATGGCTACACCTTC.

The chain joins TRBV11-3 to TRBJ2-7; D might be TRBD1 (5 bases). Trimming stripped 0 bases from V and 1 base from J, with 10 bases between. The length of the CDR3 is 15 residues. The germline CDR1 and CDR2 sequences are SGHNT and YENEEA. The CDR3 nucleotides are TGTGCCAGCAGCTTAGAAGTGACAGCATCCTACGAGCAGTACGTC. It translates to CASSLEVTASYEQYV.

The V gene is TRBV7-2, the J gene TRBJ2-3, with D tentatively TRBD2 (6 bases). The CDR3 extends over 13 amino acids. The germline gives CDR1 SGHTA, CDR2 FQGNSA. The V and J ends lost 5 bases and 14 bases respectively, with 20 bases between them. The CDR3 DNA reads TGTGCCAGCAGCGAAGCGGGCAGACCTAAGCCGTATTTT. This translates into CASSEAGRPKPYF. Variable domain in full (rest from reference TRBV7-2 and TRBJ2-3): GAGVSQSPSNKVTEKGKDVELRCDPISGHTALYWYRQSLGQGLEFLIYFQGNSAPDKSGLPSDRFSAERTGGSVSTLTIQRTQQEDSAVYLCASSEAGRPKPYFGPGTRLTVL.

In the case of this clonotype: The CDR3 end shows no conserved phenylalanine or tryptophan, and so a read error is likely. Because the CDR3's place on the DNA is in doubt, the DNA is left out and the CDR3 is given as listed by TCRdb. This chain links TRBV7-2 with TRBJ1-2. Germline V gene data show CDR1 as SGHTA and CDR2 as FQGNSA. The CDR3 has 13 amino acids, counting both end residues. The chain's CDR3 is CASSQALGRDSHY.